This T cell receptor beta chain derives from a study of a mutant IDH1 vaccine in newly diagnosed glioma. The wider study: Treated patients showed a male proportion of around 62%, a female proportion of around 40%, and a mean age of around 40 years. Earlier care involved radiotherapy, temozolomide, or both, and the majority received both.

From germline, CDR1 is SGDLS and CDR2 YYNGEE. J gave up 8 bases and V 4 bases, and 9 bases lay outside the gene matches. This CDR3 comprises 14 residues. Libraries were prepared by immunoSEQ multiplex PCR; TCRdb keeps only in-frame clonotypes and omits some of them. The sample lists 30,000 to 35,000 clones, around four fifths occurring once. General study points: It was over 85% of patients that developed vaccine-induced immune responses.

Time point of the sample: baseline, week 1 (first vaccination visit). Described treatment: pre-vaccination baseline after standard-of-care therapy. Tumors from donors were new WHO grade 3 or 4 IDH1-mutant astrocytomas with ATRX loss. To note about this clone: Its antigen is not identified.

The specimen comprised peripheral blood mononuclear cells (PBMCs), sampled from a glioma patient treated with radiotherapy, temozolomide or both. V gene TRBV9 combines with J gene TRBJ1-5; 7 nucleotides agree with TRBD1. The clonotype was recovered from a man aged 50 to 59 with glioma. Some clones in this sample may be carry-over from other donors' samples. CDR3 bases: TGTGCCAGCAGCCCGCGACAGGGTCAAGAGCCCCAGCATTTT. This encodes CASSPRQGQEPQHF. The full variable domain, completed using reference TRBV9 and TRBJ1-5, is DSGVTQTPKHLITATGQRVTLRCSPRSGDLSVYWYQQSLDQGLQFLIQYYNGEERAKGNILERFSAQQFPDLHSELNLSSLELGDSALYFCASSPRQGQEPQHFGDGTRLSIL.